This entry concerns a single T cell receptor (beta chain). What it binds is not known. These data originate in a study of T cells after yellow fever vaccination. Study observations and caveats: Primary-vaccination clones mostly resurfaced post-booster (about 95% CD4, more than 85% CD8). The secondary response was weaker, and its peak arrived faster, on day 5 versus 15.

The study made its TCR cDNA through 5'RACE template switching. That step introduced a universal primer site along with UMIs. TCRdb recomputed calls from the 5' RACE reads with MiXCR, one row per CDR3 protein. The table has hundreds of thousands of distinct CDR3 sequences, 7% to 10% seen once. The clonotype comes from a man between 18 and 35 years old who received the YFV17D yellow fever vaccine. The sequenced sample was PBMCs, obtained 45 days after the first yellow fever vaccination.

The CDR3 DNA sequence: TGTGCCACCAGCAGTGACAGGGGGCCCACTGAAGCTTTCTTT. Translated, it gives CATSSDRGPTEAFF. This rearrangement joins TRBV15 to TRBJ1-1; 10 positions match TRBD1. Germline CDR1 and CDR2: LNHNV and YYDKDF (reference sequence). Trimming cost V 3 bases and J 4 bases; bases outside gene matches: 2. This CDR3 region has 14 residues. Combining the CDR3 with reference TRBV15 and TRBJ1-1 gives the whole variable domain DAMVIQNPRYQVTQFGKPVTLSCSQTLNHNVMYWYQQKSSQAPKLLFHYYDKDFNNEADTPDNFQSRRPNTSFCFLDIRSPGLGDTAMYLCATSSDRGPTEAFFGQGTRLTVV.